This TCR beta chain was sequenced during a study of T cells in Graves' hyperthyroidism and ophthalmopathy. In the study overall: The blood sample was taken at first diagnosis, before treatment began.

Study-wide findings and caveats: Most thyroid clonotypes expanded above 0.001 were also detected in blood.

Hyperthyroidism was newly diagnosed in patients aged 18 to 65 (duration under 2 months). This clonotype was seen ten or more times. The antigen is unknown. Regions amplified from RNA transcripts were the TCR beta CDR3 regions. Initially, a first-round RT-PCR of the TCR CDR3 employed the HTBI primer set. TCRdb redid the calling of the multiplex PCR reads with MiXCR, one entry per CDR3 protein. The sample includes 300,000 to 450,000 distinct CDR3 sequences, roughly 25% of them seen just once. In germline, CDR1 is SGHTA, CDR2 FQGTGA. V was pared by 2 bases and J by 4 bases, with 7 bases between. CDR3 length: 13 amino acids.

The sample comprised blood. The TCR comes from a man aged 45-65 years with Graves' hyperthyroidism. The V gene is TRBV7-3, the J gene TRBJ2-3; unclear D gene. DNA for the CDR3: TGTGCCAGCAGCTTATCCCGGTCAGATACGCAGTATTTT. Its translation: CASSLSRSDTQYF.